This T cell receptor (beta chain) was captured by sequencing in a study of shared clonotypes between healthy human individuals. Method: immunoSEQ multiplex PCR; TCRdb's copy keeps in-frame clones and lacks some. This table holds a few million clones, just over 90% found once. The CDR3 runs to 15 residues. Per germline, CDR1 SGHRS and CDR2 YFSETQ. Trimming shortened V by 4 bases and J by 4 bases, and 18 bases separated the two germline ends. The sequence was collected from a man aged 18 to 30 in good health. Some clones in this sample may be carry-over from other donors' samples. Sequencing was performed on naive CD4+ T cells from PBMCs. Subset reported: CD45RA+ positively selected. The V call is TRBV5-1, the J call TRBJ2-7; the D gene is possibly TRBD2 (7 bases). The CDR3: CASSPSRGGGYEQYF. The CDR3 coding sequence is TGCGCCAGCAGCCCATCGCGGGGAGGGGGTTACGAGCAGTACTTC.